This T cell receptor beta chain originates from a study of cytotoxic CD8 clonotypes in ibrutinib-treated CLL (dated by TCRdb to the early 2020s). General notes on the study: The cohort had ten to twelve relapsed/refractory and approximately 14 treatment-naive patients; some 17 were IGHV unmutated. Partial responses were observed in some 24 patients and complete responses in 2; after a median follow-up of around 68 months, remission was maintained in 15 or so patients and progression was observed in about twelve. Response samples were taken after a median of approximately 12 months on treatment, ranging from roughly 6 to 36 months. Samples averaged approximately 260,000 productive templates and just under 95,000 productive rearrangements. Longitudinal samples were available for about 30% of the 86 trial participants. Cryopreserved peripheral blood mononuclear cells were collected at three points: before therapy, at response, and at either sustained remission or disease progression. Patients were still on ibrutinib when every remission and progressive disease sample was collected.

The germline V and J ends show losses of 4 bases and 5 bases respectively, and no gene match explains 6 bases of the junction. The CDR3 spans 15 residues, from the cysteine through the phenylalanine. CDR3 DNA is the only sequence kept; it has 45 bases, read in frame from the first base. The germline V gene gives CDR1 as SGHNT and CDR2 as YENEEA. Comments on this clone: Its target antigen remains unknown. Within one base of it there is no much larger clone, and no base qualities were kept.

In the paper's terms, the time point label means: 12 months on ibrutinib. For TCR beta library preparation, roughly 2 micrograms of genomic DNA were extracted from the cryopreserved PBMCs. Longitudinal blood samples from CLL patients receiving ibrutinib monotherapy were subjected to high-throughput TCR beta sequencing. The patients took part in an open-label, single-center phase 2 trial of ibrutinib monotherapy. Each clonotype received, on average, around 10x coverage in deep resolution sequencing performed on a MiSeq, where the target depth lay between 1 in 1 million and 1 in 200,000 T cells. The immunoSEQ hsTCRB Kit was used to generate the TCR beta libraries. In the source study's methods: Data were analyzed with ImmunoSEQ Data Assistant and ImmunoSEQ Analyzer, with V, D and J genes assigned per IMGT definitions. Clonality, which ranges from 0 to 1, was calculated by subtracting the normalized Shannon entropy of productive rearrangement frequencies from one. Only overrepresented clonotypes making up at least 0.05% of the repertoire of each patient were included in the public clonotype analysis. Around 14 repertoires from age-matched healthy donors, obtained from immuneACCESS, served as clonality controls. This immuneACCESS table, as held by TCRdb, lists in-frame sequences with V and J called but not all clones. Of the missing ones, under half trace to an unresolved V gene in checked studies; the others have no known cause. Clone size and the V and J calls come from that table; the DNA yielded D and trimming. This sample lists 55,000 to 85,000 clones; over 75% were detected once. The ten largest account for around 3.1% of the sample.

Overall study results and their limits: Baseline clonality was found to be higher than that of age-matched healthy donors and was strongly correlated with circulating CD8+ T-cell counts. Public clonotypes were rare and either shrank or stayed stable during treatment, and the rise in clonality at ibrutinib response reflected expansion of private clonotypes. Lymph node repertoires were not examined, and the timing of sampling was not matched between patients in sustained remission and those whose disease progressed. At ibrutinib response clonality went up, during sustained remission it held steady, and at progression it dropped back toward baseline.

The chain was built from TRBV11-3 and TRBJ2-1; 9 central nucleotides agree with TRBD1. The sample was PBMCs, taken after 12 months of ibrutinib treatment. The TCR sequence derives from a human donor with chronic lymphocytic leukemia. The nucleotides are TGTGCCAGCAGCTCACAGGGGGCGTACGACAATGAGCAGTTCTTC. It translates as CASSSQGAYDNEQFF.